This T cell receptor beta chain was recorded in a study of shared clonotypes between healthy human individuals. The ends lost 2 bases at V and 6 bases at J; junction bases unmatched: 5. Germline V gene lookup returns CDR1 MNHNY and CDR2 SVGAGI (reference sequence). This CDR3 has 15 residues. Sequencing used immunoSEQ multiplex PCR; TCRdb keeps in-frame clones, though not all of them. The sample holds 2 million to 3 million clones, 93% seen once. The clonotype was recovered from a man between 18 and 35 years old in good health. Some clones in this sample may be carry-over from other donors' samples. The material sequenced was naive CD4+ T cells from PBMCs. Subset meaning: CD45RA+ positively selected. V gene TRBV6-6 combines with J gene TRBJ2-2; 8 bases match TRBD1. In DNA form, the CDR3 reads TGTGCCAGCAGTTACCCCTGGACAGGGCCCGGGGAGCTGTTTTTT. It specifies CASSYPWTGPGELFF.